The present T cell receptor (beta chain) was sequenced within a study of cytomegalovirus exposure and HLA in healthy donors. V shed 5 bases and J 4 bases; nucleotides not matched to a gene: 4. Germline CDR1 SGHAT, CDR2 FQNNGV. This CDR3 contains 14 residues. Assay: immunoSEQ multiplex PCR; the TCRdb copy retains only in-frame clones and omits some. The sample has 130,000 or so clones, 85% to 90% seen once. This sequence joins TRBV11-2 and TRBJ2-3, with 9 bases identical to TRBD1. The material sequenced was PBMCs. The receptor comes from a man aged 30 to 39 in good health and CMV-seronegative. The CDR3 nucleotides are TGTGCCAGCAGCACCCGGACAGGGGCAGATACGCAGTATTTT. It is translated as CASSTRTGADTQYF.